Listed below are T cell receptor beta chains from one sample, sequenced in a study of vaccination and CD4 T cells after COVID-19. Their target antigens are unknown. TCRdb called the PCR reads again in MiXCR, with one record for every CDR3 protein. The repertoire has more than 15,000 distinct CDR3 sequences, around 30% of them found once; the top ten carry more than 15%. The sample comprised cultured CD4+ T cells from blood. The receptors were gathered from a human donor with COVID-19. The CDR3 runs from the conserved cysteine through the conserved F or W. D genes are given only for firm matches. Clone size is stated in some rows and not others, as once, few, many or a class when expanded.

v_call	clone_size	j_call	d_call	cdr3_aa	cdr3_nt
TRBV4-3	NA	TRBJ2-4	NA	CASSQVGSYIQYF	TGCGCCAGCAGCCAAGTCGGCAGCTACATTCAGTACTTC
TRBV20-1	few	TRBJ2-7	TRBD2	CSASVIGGAYEQYF	TGCAGTGCTAGTGTGATCGGGGGGGCCTACGAGCAGTACTTC
TRBV2	NA	TRBJ2-5	TRBD1	CASRRDRGRETQYF	TGTGCCAGCAGACGAGACAGGGGAAGAGAGACCCAGTACTTC
TRBV24-1	few	TRBJ2-5	TRBD1	CATGGETGSQETQYF	TGTGCCACCGGGGGAGAGACAGGGTCGCAAGAGACCCAGTACTTC
TRBV12-3/TRBV12-4	few	TRBJ1-6	NA	CASSFLTGYNSPLHF	TGTGCCAGCAGTTTTTTGACAGGTTATAATTCACCCCTCCACTTT
TRBV2	few	TRBJ1-2	NA	CASSVVGFGYTF	TGTGCCAGCAGTGTAGTGGGGTTTGGCTACACCTTC
TRBV20-1	few	TRBJ1-2	TRBD1	CSAGRDSYGYTF	TGCAGTGCCGGCCGGGACAGTTATGGCTACACCTTC
TRBV7-8	few	TRBJ1-5	NA	CASSFQRVRTGEGRHNQPQHF	TGTGCCAGCAGCTTTCAAAGAGTGCGGACGGGAGAAGGTCGCCATAATCAGCCCCAGCATTTT
TRBV24-1	few	TRBJ2-3	NA	CATSDTQSTDTQYF	TGTGCCACCAGTGATACCCAGAGCACAGATACGCAGTATTTT
TRBV7-8	medium-sized	TRBJ2-3	NA	CASSRDLTDTQYF	TGTGCCAGCAGCCGGGACTTAACAGATACGCAGTATTTT
TRBV11-3	few	TRBJ2-2	NA	CASSQTPGELFF	TGTGCCAGCAGCCAGACCCCCGGGGAGCTGTTTTTT
TRBV30	NA	TRBJ2-1	NA	CAWSVVRDVNEQFF	TGTGCCTGGAGTGTAGTGCGGGACGTCAATGAGCAGTTCTTC
TRBV25-1	few	TRBJ2-2	NA	CASSESRQGRELFF	TGTGCCAGCAGTGAATCGCGCCAGGGGAGGGAGCTGTTTTTT
TRBV5-4	few	TRBJ2-1	TRBD1	CASSQTGGAYNEQFF	TGTGCCAGCAGTCAGACAGGGGGGGCCTACAATGAGCAGTTCTTC
TRBV11-1	NA	TRBJ2-1	TRBD2	CASSLDHPSRLAGLNEQFF	TGTGCCAGCAGCTTAGATCATCCATCTAGACTAGCGGGTCTCAATGAGCAGTTCTTC
TRBV7-2	few	TRBJ2-5	NA	CASSLDGMETQYF	TGTGCCAGCAGCTTAGATGGAATGGAGACCCAGTACTTC
TRBV20-1	few	TRBJ2-1	NA	CSARFNRAGNEQFF	TGCAGTGCTAGGTTTAACAGGGCCGGCAATGAGCAGTTCTTC
TRBV5-4	NA	TRBJ2-2	TRBD2	CAVSGLVSRGANTGELFF	TGTGCCGTTTCCGGGCTTGTCTCGCGGGGGGCGAACACCGGGGAGCTGTTTTTT
TRBV9	NA	TRBJ1-1	NA	CASSPRPNPTTEAFF	TGTGCCAGCAGCCCCCGCCCGAACCCGACCACTGAAGCTTTCTTT
TRBV6-2/TRBV6-3	few	TRBJ2-7	NA	CASSLGRGGQYF	TGTGCCAGCAGCTTGGGCAGGGGTGGGCAGTACTTC
TRBV27	few	TRBJ2-6	NA	CASSLSRGREGANVLTF	TGTGCCAGCAGTTTATCGCGGGGCAGGGAGGGGGCCAACGTCCTGACTTTC
TRBV2	NA	TRBJ2-1	NA	CASSASNEQFF	TGTGCCAGCAGTGCTAGTAATGAGCAGTTCTTC
TRBV7-9	NA	TRBJ2-2	NA	CASSLVRISTGELFF	TGTGCCAGCAGCTTAGTGCGGATCTCCACCGGGGAGCTGTTTTTT
TRBV28	NA	TRBJ1-5	NA	CASVLGGVGGNTNQPQHF	TGTGCCAGCGTCCTCGGGGGCGTGGGCGGTAATACGAATCAGCCCCAGCATTTT
TRBV11-3	few	TRBJ2-7	NA	CASSLELNVYEQYF	TGTGCCAGCAGCTTAGAGCTCAACGTCTACGAGCAGTACTTC
TRBV24-1	medium-sized	TRBJ2-2	NA	CATSDTERAAGELFF	TGTGCCACCAGCGACACGGAGCGGGCCGCGGGGGAGCTGTTTTTT
TRBV4-1	NA	TRBJ1-6	NA	CASSQEDQASSPLHF	TGCGCCAGCAGCCAAGAGGACCAGGCAAGTTCACCCCTCCACTTT
TRBV20-1	few	TRBJ1-6	NA	CSATARVESPLHF	TGCAGTGCTACCGCCAGGGTGGAATCACCCCTCCACTTT
TRBV20-1	medium-sized	TRBJ1-2	TRBD1	CSVARRGTGRSGYTF	TGCAGTGTTGCCCGCCGGGGGACAGGGAGGTCTGGCTACACCTTC
TRBV18	few	TRBJ2-7	NA	CASSSALEGAIEQYF	TGTGCCAGCTCATCAGCATTGGAGGGGGCAATTGAGCAGTACTTC
TRBV27	NA	TRBJ2-3	NA	CASNRADPGTDTQYF	TGTGCCAGTAACAGGGCAGACCCTGGGACAGATACGCAGTATTTT
TRBV20-1	NA	TRBJ2-3	NA	CSARLLDASAKADTQYF	TGCAGTGCTAGACTCTTGGACGCCTCGGCCAAGGCAGATACGCAGTATTTT
TRBV7-8	NA	TRBJ1-6	TRBD1	CASSLSRDRESSYNSPLHF	TGTGCCAGCAGCTTGTCCCGGGACAGGGAATCCTCCTATAATTCACCCCTCCACTTT
TRBV20-1	NA	TRBJ1-5	NA	CSASPSQSNQAQHF	TGCAGTGCTAGCCCGAGCCAGTCGAATCAGGCCCAGCATTTT
TRBV5-4	NA	TRBJ2-3	NA	CASSLSGVWDTQYF	TGTGCCAGCAGCCTTTCCGGGGTATGGGATACGCAGTATTTT
TRBV6-2/TRBV6-3	few	TRBJ1-5	TRBD1	CASSDRGVGNQPQHF	TGTGCCAGCAGTGACAGGGGGGTCGGCAATCAGCCCCAGCATTTT
TRBV6-2/TRBV6-3	NA	TRBJ1-1	NA	CASSYQIGNTEAFF	TGTGCCAGCAGTTACCAGATAGGAAACACTGAAGCTTTCTTT
TRBV11-2	once	TRBJ1-1	NA	CASSSSSGSGNTEAFF	TGTGCCAGCAGCTCCTCTTCGGGATCAGGGAACACTGAAGCTTTCTTT
TRBV12-3/TRBV12-4	NA	TRBJ1-5	TRBD1	CASSGDRNSNQPQHF	TGTGCCAGCAGTGGGGACAGAAATAGCAATCAGCCCCAGCATTTT
TRBV6-1	once	TRBJ2-7	TRBD1	CASSRQGWSYEQYF	TGTGCCAGCAGCCGACAGGGCTGGTCCTACGAGCAGTACTTC
TRBV6-1	few	TRBJ1-2	TRBD1	CATNRGTGQSYGYTF	TGTGCCACCAACCGAGGGACAGGGCAATCCTATGGCTACACCTTC
TRBV5-1	NA	TRBJ2-7	NA	CASSSRTASYEQYF	TGCGCCAGCAGCTCACGGACAGCCTCCTACGAGCAGTACTTC
TRBV10-1	NA	TRBJ1-1	TRBD1	CASSLGQGNTEAFF	TGCGCCAGCAGTCTTGGACAGGGGAACACTGAAGCTTTCTTT
TRBV7-2	few	TRBJ1-5	NA	CASSLEVWGRTSQPQHF	TGTGCCAGCAGCTTAGAAGTCTGGGGGCGAACGAGTCAGCCCCAGCATTTT
TRBV7-2	few	TRBJ2-5	NA	CASSLVGRETQYF	TGTGCCAGCAGCTTAGTCGGGCGGGAGACCCAGTACTTC
TRBV28	NA	TRBJ1-1	TRBD1	CASSLTGGTGTEAFF	TGTGCCAGCAGTCTCACTGGGGGGACAGGCACTGAAGCTTTCTTT
TRBV5-1	NA	TRBJ2-3	NA	CASSSGSLNVRTDTQYF	TGCGCCAGCAGCTCCGGCTCGTTAAATGTCCGGACAGATACGCAGTATTTT
TRBV20-1	few	TRBJ1-5	NA	CSARVENQPQHF	TGCAGTGCTAGAGTGGAGAATCAGCCCCAGCATTTT
TRBV19	NA	TRBJ2-5	TRBD1	CASNSQGAEETQYF	TGTGCCAGTAATTCACAGGGGGCAGAAGAGACCCAGTACTTC
TRBV7-2	NA	TRBJ2-7	TRBD1	CASSLRTGKGEQYF	TGTGCCAGCAGCTTACGGACAGGGAAGGGCGAGCAGTACTTC
TRBV7-2	NA	TRBJ1-2	NA	CASSLRLGGYTF	TGTGCCAGCAGCCTGAGGTTGGGAGGCTACACCTTC